This entry concerns a single T cell receptor beta chain. Its antigen is undetermined. Some clones are missing from TCRdb's copy, which holds only in-frame ones; the method was immunoSEQ multiplex PCR. Of under 300,000 clones in the sample, approximately 83% were seen once. The record originates from a study of cytomegalovirus exposure and HLA in healthy donors. Findings and caveats of the study: CMV antigen specificity was confirmed in vitro for three CMV-associated chains. A subsequent analysis found that TCR clusters from the first cohort also tended to co-occur in the approximately 110 validation repertoires, with roughly 95% of cluster scores above 0. The study listed approximately 160 cytomegalovirus-associated TCR beta chains.

Donors were drawn from the approximately 120-subject validation cohort, separate from the approximately 700-subject first cohort. CDR1 and CDR2 from the germline V gene are SGHNT and YENEEA. The length of the CDR3 is 15 residues. Trimming removed 7 bases from V and 2 bases from J, with 15 bases in between. Sequences were obtained from PBMCs. This TCR was recovered from a woman younger than 35 in good health and CMV-seronegative. The chain links TRBV11-3 to TRBJ2-4, with TRBD2 as a possible D gene (6 bases). The CDR3, as DNA: TGTGCCAGCAAATACGGGGAGGCCCCCAAAAACATTCAGTACTTC. It translates to CASKYGEAPKNIQYF.